These 17 T cell receptor beta chains originate from one sample sequenced in a study of T-cell memory formation after mild COVID-19. TCRdb called the 5' RACE reads again in MiXCR, with one record for every CDR3 protein. The data show under 250,000 distinct CDR3 sequences, roughly 10% seen once. The sample consisted of PBMCs or a T cell subset sorted from them (not recorded which). The receptor set was obtained from a man between 18 and 35 years old who had mild COVID-19 (a few samples of this study predate the infection). Cell type and time point are not known.

This clonotype was found a few times. The genes are TRBV5-5 and TRBJ2-7, with D possibly TRBD2 on 8 matching bases. CDR3 size: 16 residues. The germline V gene encodes CDR1 SGHKS and CDR2 YYEKEE (reference sequence). V was pared by 3 bases and J by 3 bases, with 19 bases between. CDR3 amino acids: CASSSGGTEGLYEQYV. CDR3 sequence (DNA): TGTGCCAGCAGCTCGGGGGGGACAGAAGGGCTCTACGAGCAGTACGTC.

This clonotype showed up just a few times. The chain combines TRBV5-1 with TRBJ1-2, with TRBD1 identical over 9 bases. Germline V lookup: CDR1 SGHRS, CDR2 YFSETQ. The CDR3 runs to 14 residues. The trim removed 0 bases at V and 8 bases at J, leaving 5 bases unmatched. The CDR3: CASSLAGQGGGYTF. The CDR3 coding sequence is TGCGCCAGCAGCTTGGCGGGACAGGGAGGCGGCTACACCTTC.

This clonotype was detected a few times. The V and J genes are TRBV20-1 and TRBJ2-1; 11 bases line up with TRBD1. CDR1 is DFQATT, CDR2 SNEGSKA, per germline (reference sequence). The CDR3 length is 15 residues. V shed 0 bases and J 6 bases; nucleotides not matched to a gene: 4. In DNA, the CDR3 is TGCAGTGCTAGAGATCGGGACAGGGGGACCAATGAGCAGTTCTTC. Protein: CSARDRDRGTNEQFF.

The J gene is TRBJ2-2, the V gene TRBV4-1; 7 nucleotides match TRBD1. V dropped 1 base and J dropped 2; count of bases not matched to a gene: 4. The germline V gene encodes CDR1 MGHRA and CDR2 YSYEKL. The CDR3 runs to 16 residues. The CDR3 region has the DNA TGCGCCAGCAGCCAAGCGACAGGGAGCAACACCGGGGAGCTGTTTTTT. The encoded protein is CASSQATGSNTGELFF.

V gene TRBV4-2 combines with J gene TRBJ2-4; D tentatively reads TRBD1 or TRBD2 (7 bases each). The CDR3 consists of 18 residues. CDR1 and CDR2 (germline): LGHNA, YNFKEQ. Deletions cut 0 bases from V and 2 bases from J, with 17 bases between. The chain's CDR3 is CASSQEGTAGWTKNIQYF. In DNA form, the CDR3 reads TGTGCCAGCAGCCAAGAGGGGACAGCGGGGTGGACCAAAAACATTCAGTACTTC.

This clonotype was found many times. The chain couples TRBV27 to TRBJ1-4; 7 bases align to TRBD1. This CDR3 spans 14 amino acids. The J segment lost 0 bases and the V segment lost 5 bases, leaving 0 bases of the junction unmatched. From germline, CDR1 is MNHEY and CDR2 SMNVEV (reference sequence). The CDR3 sequence: CASSTGATNEKLFF. DNA for the CDR3: TGTGCCAGCAGTACAGGGGCAACTAATGAAAAACTGTTTTTT.

This clonotype was recorded a few times. The V and J genes are TRBV18 and TRBJ1-1; D call uncertain. The CDR3 runs 15 residues. V shed 0 bases and J shed 4 bases, with 12 bases lying between them. Germline CDR1 reads KGHSH; CDR2 reads LQKENI. CDR3 DNA: TGTGCCAGCTCACCACCTCCGGAGGATGGCACTGAAGCTTTCTTT. Translating it yields CASSPPPEDGTEAFF.

This clonotype was seen at least ten times. CDR3 sequence: CASSFWGVGTEAFF. The CDR3 DNA reads as TGTGCCAGCAGCTTCTGGGGGGTTGGCACTGAAGCTTTCTTT. This chain joins TRBV7-2 and TRBJ1-1; D may be TRBD1 (5 bases). Trimming shortened V by 3 bases and J by 4 bases, and 12 bases separated the two germline ends. The CDR3 spans 14 residues. Germline V gene sequence: CDR1 SGHTA, CDR2 FQGNSA.

CDR3 DNA sequence: TGTGCCAGCAGCTCGGACAGGTGTCACGAGCAGTACTTC. Protein: CASSSDRCHEQYF. The V call is TRBV5-6, the J call TRBJ2-7, with TRBD1 identical over 7 bases. The germline V gene has CDR1 SGHDT and CDR2 YYEEEE. The V and J ends lost 3 bases and 5 bases, in that order; junction bases with no gene match: 5. CDR3 length: 13 amino acids.

This clonotype has more than one count but fewer than ten. The chain links TRBV7-2 to TRBJ2-7; TRBD2 matches at 9 bases. The CDR3 contains 14 residues. J lost 1 base, V lost 5 bases, and 3 bases had no gene match. Germline values: CDR1 SGHTA, CDR2 FQGNSA. In DNA, the CDR3 is TGTGCCAGCAGCCCCAGCGGGGGGTCCTACGAGCAGTACGTC. Amino acids: CASSPSGGSYEQYV.

This clonotype showed up just a few times. V and J are TRBV19 and TRBJ2-1; maybe TRBD1 (6 bases). The CDR3 covers 15 residues. Germline V gene lookup returns CDR1 LNHDA and CDR2 SQIVND (reference sequence). The V gene lost 0 bases and the J gene lost 5 bases, with 11 bases spanning the gap. This chain's CDR3 is CASSIDIGGHNEQFF. DNA of the CDR3: TGTGCCAGTAGTATAGATATAGGGGGTCACAATGAGCAGTTCTTC.

The chain links TRBV11-2 to TRBJ2-7; maybe TRBD2 (5 bases). Trimming stripped 1 base from V and 6 bases from J, with 10 bases between. The germline V gene encodes CDR1 SGHAT and CDR2 FQNNGV. The CDR3 has 13 residues. CDR3 DNA sequence: TGTGCCAGCAGCTTAGGGCCTAGCTCCGAGCAGTACGTC. Protein: CASSLGPSSEQYV.

This clonotype was detected a few times. The chain recombines TRBV7-8 with TRBJ2-6, with D perhaps given as TRBD1 or TRBD2 (5 bases each). The length of the CDR3 is 16 residues. The germline CDR1 and CDR2 sequences are SGHVS and FQNEAQ. The V end was cut by 6 bases, the J end by 2 bases, with 14 bases between. In DNA form, the CDR3 reads TGTGCCAGCAGACTAGACAGTACAGCTGGGGCCAACGTCCTGACTTTC. This encodes CASRLDSTAGANVLTF.

V usage is TRBV10-2 and J usage is TRBJ2-5; possibly TRBD2 for D (5 bases). This CDR3 spans 11 amino acids. The germline CDR1 and CDR2 sequences are WSHSY and SAAADI. The V gene lost 11 bases and the J gene lost 5 bases, with 12 bases spanning the gap. CDR3 in amino acids: CAAEGGETQYF. CDR3 nucleotide sequence: TGCGCCGCTGAGGGTGGGGAGACCCAGTACTTC.

This clonotype was seen more than once but under ten times. The chain employs TRBV20-1 and TRBJ1-6; D uncertain. V dropped 0 bases and J dropped 7 bases, with 10 bases sitting between them. CDR1 DFQATT and CDR2 SNEGSKA come from the germline V gene (reference sequence). CDR3 size: 14 residues. CDR3 in amino acids: CSARDAVGNSPLHF. The CDR3 bases are TGCAGTGCTAGAGATGCTGTTGGGAATTCACCCCTCCACTTT.

V usage is TRBV18 and J usage is TRBJ2-2; weak D call: TRBD1 (6 bases). The CDR3 is 14 amino acids. With 5 bases removed from V and 0 bases from J, the gap between germline ends came to 7 bases. The V gene's germline CDR1 is KGHSH and CDR2 LQKENI. CDR3 sequence reads: CASSGTTNTGELFF. The CDR3 coding sequence is TGTGCCAGCTCAGGGACAACGAACACCGGGGAGCTGTTTTTT.

This clonotype was detected many times. V and J are TRBV18 and TRBJ2-5; D is possibly TRBD2 (6 bases). CDR3 length: 14 residues. V was cut by 2 bases and J by 0 bases, with 7 bases left in between. CDR1 and CDR2 (germline): KGHSH, LQKENI. CDR3 amino acids: CASSPAGNQETQYF. CDR3 DNA sequence: TGTGCCAGCTCACCAGCGGGGAACCAAGAGACCCAGTACTTC. The full variable domain, completed using reference TRBV18 and TRBJ2-5, is NAGVMQNPRHLVRRRGQEARLRCSPMKGHSHVYWYRQLPEEGLKFMVYLQKENIIDESGMPKERFSAEFPKEGPSILRIQQVVRGDSAAYFCASSPAGNQETQYFGPGTRLLVL.